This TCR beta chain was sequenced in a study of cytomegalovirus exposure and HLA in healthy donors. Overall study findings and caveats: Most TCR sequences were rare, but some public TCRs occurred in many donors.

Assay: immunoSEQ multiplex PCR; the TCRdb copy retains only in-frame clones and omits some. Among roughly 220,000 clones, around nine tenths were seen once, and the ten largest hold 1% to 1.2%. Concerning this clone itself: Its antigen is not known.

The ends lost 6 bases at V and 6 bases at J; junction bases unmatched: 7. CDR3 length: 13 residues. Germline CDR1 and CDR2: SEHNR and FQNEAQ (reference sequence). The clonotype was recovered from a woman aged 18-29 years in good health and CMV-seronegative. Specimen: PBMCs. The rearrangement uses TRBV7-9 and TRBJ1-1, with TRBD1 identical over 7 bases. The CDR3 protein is CASRPRQGPEAFF. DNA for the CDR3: TGTGCCAGCAGACCCAGACAGGGCCCTGAAGCTTTCTTT.